Listed below are T cell receptor beta chains from one sample, sequenced in a study of T cell responses to AZD1222 COVID-19 vaccine. TCRdb's copy holds only in-frame clones and misses some; the assay was immunoSEQ multiplex PCR. Among approximately 110,000 clones listed, roughly 91% were seen once. The sample here was peripheral blood, taken on day 0 of AZD1222 vaccination. The receptor source for this set is an adult in good health. Each CDR3 is given with its conserved first and last residue. Fields, in order: D gene, V gene, J gene, clone size, CDR3 length, CDR3 protein, CDR3 DNA. A D gene is named only where the DNA matches it firmly. Part of the rows lack a size; the others show once, few, many or a class for expanded clones.

>.|TRBV5-8|TRBJ2-5|.|14
CASGQPLGSETQYF
TGTGCCAGCGGACAGCCTCTTGGGAGTGAGACCCAGTACTTC
>.|TRBV15|TRBJ2-1|.|14
CATSRVREWDEQFF
TGTGCCACCAGCAGAGTCAGGGAGTGGGATGAGCAGTTCTTC
>.|TRBV9|TRBJ2-2|.|14
CASSVGGVPGELFF
TGTGCCAGCAGCGTAGGGGGGGTTCCCGGGGAGCTGTTTTTT
>TRBD2|TRBV7-8|TRBJ2-2|.|13
CASAGVNTGELFF
TGTGCCAGCGCGGGAGTGAACACCGGGGAGCTGTTTTTT
>.|TRBV3-1/TRBV3-2|TRBJ1-4|.|13
CASSQDRGQPLFF
TGTGCCAGCAGCCAAGATAGGGGACAACCTCTGTTTTTT
>TRBD1|TRBV5-4|TRBJ2-7|.|12
CASSRTGGEQYF
TGTGCCAGCAGCCGGACAGGAGGCGAGCAGTACTTC
>.|TRBV27|TRBJ2-7|few|14
CASSPQLLAYEQYF
TGTGCCAGCAGCCCACAACTACTAGCCTACGAGCAGTACTTC
>.|TRBV6-1|TRBJ2-3|.|16
CASSDSTALGTDTQYF
TGTGCCAGCAGTGATTCGACAGCCCTAGGCACAGATACGCAGTATTTT
>TRBD1|TRBV10-3|TRBJ1-2|.|13
CAISNGQGNSYTF
TGTGCCATCAGCAACGGACAGGGCAATAGCTACACCTTC
>.|TRBV5-8|TRBJ2-7|.|11
CASSIAYEQYF
TGTGCCAGCAGCATCGCCTACGAGCAGTACTTC
>.|TRBV19|TRBJ2-3|.|16
CASTSGAQRSTDTQYF
TGTGCCAGTACCTCGGGGGCCCAACGTAGCACAGATACGCAGTATTTT
>.|TRBV19|TRBJ2-2|.|15
CASSISESYTGELFF
TGTGCCAGTAGTATATCCGAGTCCTACACCGGGGAGCTGTTTTTT
>TRBD2|TRBV13|TRBJ2-7|.|15
CASSPGLAETYEQYF
TGTGCCAGCAGCCCAGGACTAGCGGAAACCTACGAGCAGTACTTC
>.|TRBV30|TRBJ2-7|.|14
CAWGGRVLYNEQYF
TGTGCCTGGGGGGGAAGGGTTCTCTACAACGAGCAGTACTTC
>TRBD2|TRBV2|TRBJ2-5|.|15
CASSDGGVAGRTQYF
TGTGCCAGCAGTGATGGAGGAGTAGCGGGAAGGACCCAGTACTTC
>.|TRBV7-8|TRBJ1-1|.|14
CASSHRRLNTEAFF
TGTGCCAGCAGCCACAGGCGACTGAACACTGAAGCTTTCTTT
>.|TRBV2|TRBJ2-3|.|15
CASSDGGVGTDTQYF
TGTGCCAGCAGTGATGGAGGGGTGGGGACAGATACGCAGTATTTT
>.|TRBV9|TRBJ2-3|.|15
CASSVSGGKADTQYF
TGTGCCAGCAGCGTATCTGGCGGGAAAGCAGATACGCAGTATTTT
>.|TRBV7-2|TRBJ2-1|.|13
CASSLDRGNEQFF
TGTGCCAGCAGCCTGGACCGAGGCAATGAGCAGTTCTTC
>.|TRBV27|TRBJ2-1|once|14
CASSLSRGVNEQFF
TGTGCCAGCAGTTTGTCCAGGGGTGTCAATGAGCAGTTCTTC
>.|TRBV19|TRBJ1-1|.|16
CASSPWKGLVDTEAFF
TGTGCCAGTAGTCCCTGGAAGGGGTTAGTGGACACTGAAGCTTTCTTT
>.|TRBV18|TRBJ1-1|.|14
CASSPYRQNTEAFF
TGTGCCAGCTCACCGTACCGACAGAACACTGAAGCTTTCTTT
>.|TRBV3-1/TRBV3-2|TRBJ1-1|.|17
CASSQKGGPRVNTEAFF
TGTGCCAGCAGCCAAAAGGGGGGGCCCCGGGTGAACACTGAAGCTTTCTTT
>TRBD2|TRBV7-7|TRBJ2-3|.|15
CASSQGLAGEDTQYF
TGTGCTAGCAGCCAGGGACTAGCGGGAGAAGATACGCAGTATTTT
>.|TRBV14|TRBJ2-2|once|13
CASSQVRAGELFF
TGTGCCAGCAGCCAAGTTAGGGCCGGGGAGCTGTTTTTT
>TRBD1|TRBV27|TRBJ1-1|.|15
CASSYYQGANTEAFF
TGTGCCAGCAGTTATTACCAGGGGGCGAACACTGAAGCTTTCTTT
>TRBD1|TRBV4-3|TRBJ2-7|.|17
CASSQGLSGQGTHEQYF
TGCGCCAGCAGCCAAGGGTTATCGGGACAGGGGACCCACGAGCAGTACTTC